The entry that follows covers one T cell receptor beta chain sequence. A much more abundant neighbour one base away suggests this may be a read error. Specified time point: newly diagnosed GD, antithyroid drugs for less than 3 months. RNA extracted from PBMCs served as the sequencing template. The sample belongs to a study of regulatory T cells in long-lasting Graves disease. Germline loops: CDR1 MNHEY, CDR2 SMNVEV (reference sequence). CDR3 length: 14 amino acids. Relying on iRepertoire HTBI primers and Arm-PCR of CDR3 regions, the team built TCR beta libraries. MiXCR was run by TCRdb on the multiplex PCR reads, yielding one entry per CDR3 protein. The table has around 400,000 distinct CDR3 sequences, 10% to 15% seen once. These data were also reused for a study on T cells in Graves' hyperthyroidism and ophthalmopathy.

This clonotype was obtained from a woman between 18 and 29 years old with Graves disease. The rearrangement links TRBV27 to TRBJ1-5, with D possibly matching TRBD1 (5 bases). The material sequenced was peripheral blood mononuclear cells (PBMCs), taken at new diagnosis, from a patient treated with antithyroid drugs. The CDR3 region has the DNA TGTGCCAGCAGTTTACAGGGTGGCAATCAGCCCCAGCGTTTT. Its translation: CASSLQGGNQPQRF.